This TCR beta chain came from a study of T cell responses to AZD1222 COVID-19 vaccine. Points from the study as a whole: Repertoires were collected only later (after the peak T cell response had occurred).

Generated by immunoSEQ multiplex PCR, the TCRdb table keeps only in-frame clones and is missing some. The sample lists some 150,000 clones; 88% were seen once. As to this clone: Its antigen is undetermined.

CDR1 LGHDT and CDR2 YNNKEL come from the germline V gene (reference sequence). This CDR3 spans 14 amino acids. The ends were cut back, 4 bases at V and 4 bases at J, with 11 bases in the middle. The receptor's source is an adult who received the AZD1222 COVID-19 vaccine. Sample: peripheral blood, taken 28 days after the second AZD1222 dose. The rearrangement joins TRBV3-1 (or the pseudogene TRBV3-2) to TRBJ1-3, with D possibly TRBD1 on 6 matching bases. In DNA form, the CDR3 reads TGTGCCAGCAGCCCTCTCGGACAGGGAAACACCATATATTTT. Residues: CASSPLGQGNTIYF.